These T cell receptor beta chains were read from a single sample in a study of preoperative IRX-2 immunotherapy in early breast cancer. Clones were sequenced by immunoSEQ multiplex PCR, and TCRdb holds only the in-frame ones, with some missing. The profile covers around 34,000 clones, with about 95% appearing a single time and approximately 6.5% taken by the ten largest. Sampling was performed from a patient treated with IRX-2 immunotherapy. These receptors were taken from a human donor with breast cancer. The CDR3 runs from the conserved cysteine through the conserved F or W. Each record gives: V gene, J gene, clone size, D gene, CDR3 DNA, CDR3 protein. D genes are given only for firm matches. Size tells how often a clone was seen (once, few, many) or the class of an expanded clone, and some rows leave it out.

V gene: TRBV4-1
J gene: TRBJ1-2
clone size: -
D gene: -
CDR3 DNA: TGCGCCAGCAGCCAAGTGGTAGGCTATGGCTACACCTTC
CDR3 protein: CASSQVVGYGYTF

V gene: TRBV19
J gene: TRBJ1-5
clone size: -
D gene: -
CDR3 DNA: TGTGCCAGTAGTATGGAACCGATTAGCAATCAGCCCCAGCATTTT
CDR3 protein: CASSMEPISNQPQHF

V gene: TRBV9
J gene: TRBJ2-5
clone size: -
D gene: -
CDR3 DNA: TGTGCCAGCAGCGCATCAACCCCTGTACAGACCCAGTACTTC
CDR3 protein: CASSASTPVQTQYF

V gene: TRBV5-1
J gene: TRBJ1-2
clone size: -
D gene: -
CDR3 DNA: TGCGCCAGCAGCTTTCGGATGGAGGACTATGGCTACACCTTC
CDR3 protein: CASSFRMEDYGYTF

V gene: TRBV2
J gene: TRBJ1-6
clone size: -
D gene: -
CDR3 DNA: TGTGCCAGCAGTGAGAGGGCGAATTCACCCCTCCACTTT
CDR3 protein: CASSERANSPLHF

V gene: TRBV11-2
J gene: TRBJ1-1
clone size: -
D gene: -
CDR3 DNA: TGTGCCAGCACTCTATCAGGGCTGAACACTGAAGCTTTCTTT
CDR3 protein: CASTLSGLNTEAFF

V gene: TRBV7-6
J gene: TRBJ1-4
clone size: -
D gene: -
CDR3 DNA: TGTGCCAGCAGCCTAAACTCAGGGCTGGTGAGTGAAAAACTGTTTTTT
CDR3 protein: CASSLNSGLVSEKLFF

V gene: TRBV30
J gene: TRBJ1-2
clone size: -
D gene: -
CDR3 DNA: TGTGCCTGGAGTGGAGGGACGACAGCCTATGGCTACACCTTC
CDR3 protein: CAWSGGTTAYGYTF

V gene: TRBV7-2
J gene: TRBJ2-5
clone size: -
D gene: TRBD2
CDR3 DNA: TGTGCCAGCAGCTTACAAGCTAGCGGGGGGGCCGGAGAGACCCAGTACTTC
CDR3 protein: CASSLQASGGAGETQYF

V gene: TRBV5-4
J gene: TRBJ2-4
clone size: -
D gene: TRBD1
CDR3 DNA: TGTGCCAGCAGCTTGGGCCGGGACAGGGCTCACATTCAGTACTTC
CDR3 protein: CASSLGRDRAHIQYF

V gene: TRBV29-1
J gene: TRBJ1-1
clone size: -
D gene: -
CDR3 DNA: TGCAGCGTTGAGGTATACACTGGGGCTTTCTTT
CDR3 protein: CSVEVYTGAFF

V gene: TRBV28
J gene: TRBJ2-7
clone size: -
D gene: TRBD2
CDR3 DNA: TGTGCCAGCAGAATTAGCGGGAGGGCCTACGAGCAGTACTTC
CDR3 protein: CASRISGRAYEQYF

V gene: TRBV7-2
J gene: TRBJ2-7
clone size: -
D gene: TRBD2
CDR3 DNA: TGTGCCAGCAGCTTCCAAGCGGGGAGAAGCTACGAGCAGTACTTC
CDR3 protein: CASSFQAGRSYEQYF

V gene: TRBV29-1
J gene: TRBJ2-1
clone size: once
D gene: -
CDR3 DNA: TGCAGCGCCGCCCCAGTTGGGGGTCAACCGAGGCAGTTCTTC
CDR3 protein: CSAAPVGGQPRQFF

V gene: TRBV9
J gene: TRBJ1-4
clone size: -
D gene: TRBD1
CDR3 DNA: TGTGCCAGCAGCGCCGGGACAGCCGTTAATGAAAAACTGTTTTTT
CDR3 protein: CASSAGTAVNEKLFF

V gene: TRBV9
J gene: TRBJ1-1
clone size: once
D gene: -
CDR3 DNA: TGTGCCAGCAGCGTCGAAGGGTCTGGGACTGAAGCTTTCTTT
CDR3 protein: CASSVEGSGTEAFF

V gene: TRBV7-3
J gene: TRBJ1-1
clone size: -
D gene: -
CDR3 DNA: TGTGCCAGCAGCTTATTGAGTGGGTCCACTGAAGCTTTCTTT
CDR3 protein: CASSLLSGSTEAFF

V gene: TRBV5-1
J gene: TRBJ2-4
clone size: -
D gene: TRBD2
CDR3 DNA: TGCGCCAGCAGCACGACGGGGGGGGACATTCAGTACTTC
CDR3 protein: CASSTTGGDIQYF

V gene: TRBV7-9
J gene: TRBJ2-1
clone size: -
D gene: -
CDR3 DNA: TGTGCCAGCAGCTTACTCCCACCCGGACCCGGCTCCTACAATGAGCAGTTCTTC
CDR3 protein: CASSLLPPGPGSYNEQFF

V gene: TRBV10-3
J gene: TRBJ1-3
clone size: -
D gene: -
CDR3 DNA: TGTGCCATCAGTACAGGGCCTCCGTCTGGAAACACCATATATTTT
CDR3 protein: CAISTGPPSGNTIYF

V gene: TRBV11-2
J gene: TRBJ2-5
clone size: -
D gene: -
CDR3 DNA: TGTGCCAGCAGCACGTCGTGGGAGACCCAGTACTTC
CDR3 protein: CASSTSWETQYF

V gene: TRBV18
J gene: TRBJ1-2
clone size: -
D gene: -
CDR3 DNA: TGTGCCAGCTCACCATCCAACAGACACTATGGCTACACCTTC
CDR3 protein: CASSPSNRHYGYTF

V gene: TRBV5-1
J gene: TRBJ2-6
clone size: -
D gene: -
CDR3 DNA: TGCGCCAGCAGCTTAGCAGCCCGCTCTGGGGCCAACGTCCTGACTTTC
CDR3 protein: CASSLAARSGANVLTF

V gene: TRBV27
J gene: TRBJ1-2
clone size: -
D gene: TRBD1
CDR3 DNA: TGTGCCAGCAGTTCGGGCGGGACAGGGACCTCTAACTATGGCTACACCTTC
CDR3 protein: CASSSGGTGTSNYGYTF

V gene: TRBV9
J gene: TRBJ2-3
clone size: -
D gene: -
CDR3 DNA: TGTGCCAGCAGCGTTAGCGGTCGCACAGATACGCAGTATTTT
CDR3 protein: CASSVSGRTDTQYF

V gene: TRBV20-1
J gene: TRBJ1-1
clone size: -
D gene: -
CDR3 DNA: TGCAGTGCTAGCGATGCTGAAGCTTTCTTT
CDR3 protein: CSASDAEAFF

V gene: TRBV18
J gene: TRBJ1-2
clone size: -
D gene: TRBD1
CDR3 DNA: TGTGCCAGCTCACCCCCGGGACAGAATGGCTACACCTTC
CDR3 protein: CASSPPGQNGYTF

V gene: TRBV25-1
J gene: TRBJ2-7
clone size: -
D gene: -
CDR3 DNA: TGTGCCAGCAGTGCCGGATTCTACGAGCAGTACTTC
CDR3 protein: CASSAGFYEQYF

V gene: TRBV6-5
J gene: TRBJ2-7
clone size: -
D gene: TRBD2
CDR3 DNA: TGTGCCAGCAGTTACGAGGGAGGGCCCTCTTACGAGCAGTACTTC
CDR3 protein: CASSYEGGPSYEQYF

V gene: TRBV2
J gene: TRBJ1-5
clone size: -
D gene: -
CDR3 DNA: TGTGCCAGCAAGAGGGACCGGGGAAGAAATCAGCCCCAGCATTTT
CDR3 protein: CASKRDRGRNQPQHF

V gene: TRBV28
J gene: TRBJ2-7
clone size: -
D gene: TRBD2
CDR3 DNA: TGTGCCAGCCGCGCGGGGGGCACTACTTCCTACGAGCAGTACTTC
CDR3 protein: CASRAGGTTSYEQYF

V gene: TRBV4-3
J gene: TRBJ2-7
clone size: -
D gene: -
CDR3 DNA: TGCGCCAGCAGCCAAGATGCCTTGGGGGGGCGGGAGCAGTACTTC
CDR3 protein: CASSQDALGGREQYF

V gene: TRBV7-9
J gene: TRBJ2-1
clone size: -
D gene: TRBD1
CDR3 DNA: TGTGCCAGCAGCTTATTACAGGGGGCGCGGGGCAATGAGCAGTTCTTC
CDR3 protein: CASSLLQGARGNEQFF

V gene: TRBV2
J gene: TRBJ2-7
clone size: -
D gene: -
CDR3 DNA: TGTGCCAGTGGGCTCGGCGGCTACTCCTACGAGCAGTACTTC
CDR3 protein: CASGLGGYSYEQYF

V gene: TRBV14
J gene: TRBJ2-7
clone size: -
D gene: -
CDR3 DNA: TGTGCCAGCAGACCCGGACCCTATTACGAGCAGTACTTC
CDR3 protein: CASRPGPYYEQYF

V gene: TRBV7-3
J gene: TRBJ2-5
clone size: -
D gene: -
CDR3 DNA: TGTGCCAGCAGCTTGGACAGACAAGAGACCCAGTACTTC
CDR3 protein: CASSLDRQETQYF

V gene: TRBV5-1
J gene: TRBJ2-1
clone size: -
D gene: -
CDR3 DNA: TGCGCCAGCAGCTTGGTTGTGGGAGCGTTTAGTTTGAGCTCCTACAATGAGCAGTTCTTC
CDR3 protein: CASSLVVGAFSLSSYNEQFF

V gene: TRBV7-3
J gene: TRBJ2-2
clone size: -
D gene: -
CDR3 DNA: TGTGCCAGCAGCGTCGGGGGGGAGCTGTTTTTT
CDR3 protein: CASSVGGELFF

V gene: TRBV9
J gene: TRBJ2-7
clone size: -
D gene: TRBD1
CDR3 DNA: TGTGCCAGCAGCGCCTGGGACAGGGGATCAGTCGAGCAGTACTTC
CDR3 protein: CASSAWDRGSVEQYF